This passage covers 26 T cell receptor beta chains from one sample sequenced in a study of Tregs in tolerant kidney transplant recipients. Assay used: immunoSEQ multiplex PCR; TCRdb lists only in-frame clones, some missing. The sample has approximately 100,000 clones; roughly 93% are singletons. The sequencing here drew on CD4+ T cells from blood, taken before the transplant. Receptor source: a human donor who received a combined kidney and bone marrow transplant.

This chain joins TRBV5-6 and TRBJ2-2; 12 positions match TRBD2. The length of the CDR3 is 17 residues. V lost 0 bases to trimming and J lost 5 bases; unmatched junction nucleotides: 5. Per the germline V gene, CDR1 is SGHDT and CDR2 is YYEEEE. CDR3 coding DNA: TGTGCCAGCAGCTTGGTTCTAGCGGGAGGGCGGACCGGGGAGCTGTTTTTT. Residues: CASSLVLAGGRTGELFF.

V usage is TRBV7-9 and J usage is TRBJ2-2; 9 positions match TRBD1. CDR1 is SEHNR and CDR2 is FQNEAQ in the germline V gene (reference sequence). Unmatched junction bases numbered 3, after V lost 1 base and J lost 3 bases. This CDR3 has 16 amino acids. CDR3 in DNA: TGTGCCAGCAGCTTAGGGACAGGGGCACACACCGGGGAGCTGTTTTTT. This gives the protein CASSLGTGAHTGELFF.

CDR3: CASSQGRDRVNQPQHF. The CDR3 DNA is TGTGCCAGCAGCCAGGGCCGGGACAGGGTCAATCAGCCCCAGCATTTT. The V call is TRBV4-2, the J call TRBJ1-5, with 9 bases fitting TRBD1. V lost 3 bases, J lost 3 bases, and 6 bases stayed unmatched. This CDR3 region has 16 residues. Germline V gene data show CDR1 as LGHNA and CDR2 as YNFKEQ.

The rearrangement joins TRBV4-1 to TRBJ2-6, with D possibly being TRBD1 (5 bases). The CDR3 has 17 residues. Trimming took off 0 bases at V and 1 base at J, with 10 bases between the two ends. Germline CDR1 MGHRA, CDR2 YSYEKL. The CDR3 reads CASSQDKGVSGANVLTF. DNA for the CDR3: TGCGCCAGCAGCCAAGATAAAGGGGTTTCTGGGGCCAACGTCCTGACTTTC.

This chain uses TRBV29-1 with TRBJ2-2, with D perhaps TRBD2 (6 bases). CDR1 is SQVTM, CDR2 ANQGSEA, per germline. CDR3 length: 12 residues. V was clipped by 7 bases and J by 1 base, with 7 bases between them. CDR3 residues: CSGRGNTGELFF. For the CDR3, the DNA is TGCAGCGGGCGGGGGAACACCGGGGAGCTGTTTTTT.

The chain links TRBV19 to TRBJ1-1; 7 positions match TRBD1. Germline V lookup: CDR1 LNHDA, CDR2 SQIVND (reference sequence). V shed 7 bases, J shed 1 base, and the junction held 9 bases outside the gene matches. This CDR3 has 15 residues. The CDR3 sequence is CASIGGTARNTEAFF. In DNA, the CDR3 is TGTGCCAGTATAGGTGGGACAGCAAGGAACACTGAAGCTTTCTTT.

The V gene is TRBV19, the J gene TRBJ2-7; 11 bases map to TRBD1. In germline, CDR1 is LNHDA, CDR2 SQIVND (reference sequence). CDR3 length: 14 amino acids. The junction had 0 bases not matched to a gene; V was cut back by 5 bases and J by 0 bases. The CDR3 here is CASSGTGGSYEQYF. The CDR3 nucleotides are TGTGCCAGTAGTGGGACAGGGGGCTCCTACGAGCAGTACTTC. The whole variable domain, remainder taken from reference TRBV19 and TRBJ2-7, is DGGITQSPKYLFRKEGQNVTLSCEQNLNHDAMYWYRQDPGQGLRLIYYSQIVNDFQKGDIAEGYSVSREKKESFPLTVTSAQKNPTAFYLCASSGTGGSYEQYFGPGTRLTVT.

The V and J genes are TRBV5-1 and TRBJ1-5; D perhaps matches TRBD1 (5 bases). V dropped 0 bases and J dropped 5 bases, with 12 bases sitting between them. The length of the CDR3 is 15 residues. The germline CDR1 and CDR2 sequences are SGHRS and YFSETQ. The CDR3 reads CASSLAPGGDQPQHF. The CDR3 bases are TGCGCCAGCAGCTTGGCTCCGGGGGGGGATCAGCCCCAGCATTTT.

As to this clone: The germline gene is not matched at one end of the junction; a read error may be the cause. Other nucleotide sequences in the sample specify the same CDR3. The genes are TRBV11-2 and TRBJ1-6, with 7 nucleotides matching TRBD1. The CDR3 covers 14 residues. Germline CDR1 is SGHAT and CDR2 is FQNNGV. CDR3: CASSPQGIDSPLHF. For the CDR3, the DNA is TGTGCCAGCAGCCCACAGGGGATTGATTCCCCCCTCCACTTT.

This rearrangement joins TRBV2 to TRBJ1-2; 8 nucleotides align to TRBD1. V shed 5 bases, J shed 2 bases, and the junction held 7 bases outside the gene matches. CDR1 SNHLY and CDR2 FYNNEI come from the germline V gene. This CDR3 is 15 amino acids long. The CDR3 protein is CASSQGQGANYGYTF. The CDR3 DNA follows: TGTGCCAGCAGTCAGGGGCAGGGGGCCAACTATGGCTACACCTTC.

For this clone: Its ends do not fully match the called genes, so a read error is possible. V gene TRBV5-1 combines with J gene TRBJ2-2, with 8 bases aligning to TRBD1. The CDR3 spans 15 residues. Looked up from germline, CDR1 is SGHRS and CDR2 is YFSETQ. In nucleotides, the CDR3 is TGCGCCAGCCGCTTTCAGGGGGCGCACACCGGGGAGCTGTTTTTT. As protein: CASRFQGAHTGELFF.

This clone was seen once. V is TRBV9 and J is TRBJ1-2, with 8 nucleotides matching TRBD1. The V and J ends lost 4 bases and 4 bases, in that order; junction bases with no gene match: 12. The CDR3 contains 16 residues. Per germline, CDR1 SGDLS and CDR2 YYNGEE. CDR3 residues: CASSNSNRGGGYGYTF. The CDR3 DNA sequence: TGTGCCAGCAGCAACTCCAACAGGGGGGGAGGCTATGGCTACACCTTC.

This CDR3 reads CASSHPNSWVLGTGTEAFF. CDR3 nucleotides: TGCGCCAGCAGCCACCCCAATTCTTGGGTTCTTGGTACGGGCACTGAAGCTTTCTTT. The J gene is TRBJ1-1, the V gene TRBV4-1; no reliable D call. Trimming took off 3 bases at V and 4 bases at J, with 27 bases between the two ends. The germline V gene has CDR1 MGHRA and CDR2 YSYEKL. The CDR3 loop spans 19 amino acids.

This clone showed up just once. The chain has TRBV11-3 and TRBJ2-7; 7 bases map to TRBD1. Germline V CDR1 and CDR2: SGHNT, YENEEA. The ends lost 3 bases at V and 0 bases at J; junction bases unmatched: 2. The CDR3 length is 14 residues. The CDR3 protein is CASSFGQASYEQYF. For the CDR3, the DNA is TGTGCCAGCAGCTTTGGACAGGCCTCCTACGAGCAGTACTTC.

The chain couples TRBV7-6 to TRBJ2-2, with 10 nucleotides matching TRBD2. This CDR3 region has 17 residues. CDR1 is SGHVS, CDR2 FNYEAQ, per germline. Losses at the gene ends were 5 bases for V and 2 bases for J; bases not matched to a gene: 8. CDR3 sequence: CASSPSAGGPNTGELFF. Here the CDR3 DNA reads TGTGCCAGCAGCCCATCAGCGGGAGGGCCAAACACCGGGGAGCTGTTTTTT.

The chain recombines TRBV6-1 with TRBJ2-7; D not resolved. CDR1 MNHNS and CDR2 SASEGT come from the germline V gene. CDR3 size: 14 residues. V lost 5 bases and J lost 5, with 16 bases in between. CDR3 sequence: CASSTPLSRNEQYF. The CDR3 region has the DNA TGTGCCAGCAGTACCCCTTTATCTAGGAACGAGCAGTACTTC.

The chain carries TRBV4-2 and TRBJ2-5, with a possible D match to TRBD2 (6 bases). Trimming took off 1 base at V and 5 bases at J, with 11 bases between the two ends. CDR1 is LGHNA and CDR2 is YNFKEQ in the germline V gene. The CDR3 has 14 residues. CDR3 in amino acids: CASSQVLGRETQYF. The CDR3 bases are TGTGCCAGCAGCCAAGTCCTGGGGAGGGAGACCCAGTACTTC.

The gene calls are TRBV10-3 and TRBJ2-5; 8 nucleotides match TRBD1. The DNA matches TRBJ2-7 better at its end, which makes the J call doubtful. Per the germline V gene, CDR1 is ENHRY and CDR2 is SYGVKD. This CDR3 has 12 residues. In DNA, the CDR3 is TGTGCCTCGCAGGGGGCCGGTTACGAGCAGTACTTC. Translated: CASQGAGYEQYF.

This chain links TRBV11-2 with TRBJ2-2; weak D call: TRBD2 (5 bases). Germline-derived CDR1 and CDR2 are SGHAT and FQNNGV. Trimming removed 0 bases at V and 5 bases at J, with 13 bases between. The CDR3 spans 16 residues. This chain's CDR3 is CASSLELESGTGELFF. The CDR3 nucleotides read TGTGCCAGCAGCTTAGAATTGGAGTCGGGGACCGGGGAGCTGTTTTTT.

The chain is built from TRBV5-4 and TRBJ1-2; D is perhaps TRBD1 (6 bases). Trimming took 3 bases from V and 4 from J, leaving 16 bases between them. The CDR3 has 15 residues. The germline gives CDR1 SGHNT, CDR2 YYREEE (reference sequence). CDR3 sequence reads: CASSSGVQGRYGYTF. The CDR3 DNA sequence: TGTGCCAGCAGCTCTGGAGTCCAGGGGCGCTATGGCTACACCTTC. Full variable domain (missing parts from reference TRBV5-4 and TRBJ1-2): ETGVTQSPTHLIKTRGQQVTLRCSSQSGHNTVSWYQQALGQGPQFIFQYYREEENGRGNFPPRFSGLQFPNYSSELNVNALELDDSALYLCASSSGVQGRYGYTFGSGTRLTVV.

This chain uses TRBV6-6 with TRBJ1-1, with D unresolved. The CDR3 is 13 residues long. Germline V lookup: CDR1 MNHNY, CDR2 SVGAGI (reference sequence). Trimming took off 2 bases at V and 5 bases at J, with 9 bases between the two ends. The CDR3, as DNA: TGTGCCAGCAGTTACGAGCGAGGAACTGAAGCTTTCTTT. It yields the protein CASSYERGTEAFF.

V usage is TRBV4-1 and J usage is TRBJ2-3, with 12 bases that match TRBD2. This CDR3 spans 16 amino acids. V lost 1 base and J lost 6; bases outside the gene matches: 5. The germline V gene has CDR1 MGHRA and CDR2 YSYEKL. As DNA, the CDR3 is TGCGCCAGCAGCCAAGCAACTAGCGGGGGGTTGGATACGCAGTATTTT. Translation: CASSQATSGGLDTQYF.

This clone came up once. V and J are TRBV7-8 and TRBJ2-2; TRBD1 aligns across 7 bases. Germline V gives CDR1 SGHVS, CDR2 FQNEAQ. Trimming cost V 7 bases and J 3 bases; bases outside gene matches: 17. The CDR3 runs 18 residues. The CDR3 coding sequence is TGTGCCAGCAATCTCAACCACAGGGGAGTCGATTACACCGGGGAGCTGTTTTTT. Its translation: CASNLNHRGVDYTGELFF.

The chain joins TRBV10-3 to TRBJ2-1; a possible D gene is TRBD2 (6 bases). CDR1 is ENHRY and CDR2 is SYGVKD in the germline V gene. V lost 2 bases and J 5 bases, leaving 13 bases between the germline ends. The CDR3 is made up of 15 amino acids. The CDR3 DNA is TGTGCCATCAGTGAGGCTTCCGGGACTCACAATGAGCAGTTCTTC. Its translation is CAISEASGTHNEQFF.

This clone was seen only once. Written as DNA, the CDR3 is TGTGCCACCGACCCCGGGGTTCGTATCCAGCAGTACTTC. Residues: CATDPGVRIQQYF. This chain uses TRBV28 with TRBJ2-7; weak D call: TRBD2 (5 bases). The V gene lost 10 bases and the J gene lost 8 bases, with 21 bases spanning the gap. Germline lookup yields CDR1 MDHEN and CDR2 SYDVKM. The CDR3 is 13 residues long.

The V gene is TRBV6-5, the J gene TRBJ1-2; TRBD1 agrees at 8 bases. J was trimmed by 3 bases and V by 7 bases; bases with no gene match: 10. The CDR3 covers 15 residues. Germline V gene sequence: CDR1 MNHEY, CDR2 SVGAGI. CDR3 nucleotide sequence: TGTGCCAGCACCCACACCGTGACAGGGGACTATGGCTACACCTTC. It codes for CASTHTVTGDYGYTF.